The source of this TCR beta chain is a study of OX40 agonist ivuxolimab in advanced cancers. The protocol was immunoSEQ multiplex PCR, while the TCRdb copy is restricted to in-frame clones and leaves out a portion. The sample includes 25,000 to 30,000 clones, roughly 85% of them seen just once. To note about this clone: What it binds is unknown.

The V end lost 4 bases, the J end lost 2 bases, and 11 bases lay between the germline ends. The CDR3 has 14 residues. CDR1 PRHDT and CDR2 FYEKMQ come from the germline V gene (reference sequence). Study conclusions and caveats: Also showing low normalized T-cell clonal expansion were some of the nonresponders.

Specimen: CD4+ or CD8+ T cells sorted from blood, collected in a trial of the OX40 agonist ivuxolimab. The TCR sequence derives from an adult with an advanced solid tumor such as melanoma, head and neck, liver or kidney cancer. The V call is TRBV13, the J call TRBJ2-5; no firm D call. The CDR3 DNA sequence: TGTGCCAGCAGCTCACGACGGAGACAAGAGACCCAGTACTTC. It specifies CASSSRRRQETQYF.